Only one count was recorded for the clone carrying this TCR beta chain. What it recognizes is unknown. As processed by the authors: In the immunoSEQ data, sequences were junction-only and lacked quality scores, so filtering differed. Here immunoSEQ multiplex PCR was the method, and the copy in TCRdb shows in-frame clones only, minus some. V and J calls and clone size come straight from that table; D and trimming were deduced from the DNA. There are under 1 million clones in the sample; about 96% occur only once, and approximately 0.2% lies in the top ten. CD45RO-negative, CCR7-positively selected cells formed the naive CD8 fraction, excluding terminally differentiated effector memory CD45RA+ cells. This entry comes from a study of shared clonotypes between healthy human individuals. Study-level information: Each donor contributed plates that comprised three CD4 naive, three CD4 memory, two CD8 naive and one CD8 memory.

Looked up from germline, CDR1 is SGHKS and CDR2 is YYEKEE (reference sequence). Trimming removed 0 bases from V and 2 bases from J; junction bases left unmatched: 4. The CDR3 loop spans 15 amino acids. Study findings and constraints: Among donors, clonotype sharing was expected to be affected by sequencing depth. Sorted-subset samples were not fully sequenced, rarefaction indicated.

Sequencing used naive CD8+ T cells sorted from blood. V is TRBV5-5 and J is TRBJ2-7; 8 bases agree with TRBD1. This TCR was recovered from a man younger than 40 in good health. CDR3 protein: CASSLDGTGTYEQYF. The CDR3 DNA reads as TGTGCCAGCAGCTTGGACGGGACAGGCACCTACGAGCAGTACTTC.